Below, 8 T cell receptor beta chains from the same sample are listed, as sequenced in a study of blood T cell repertoires in COVID-19. The data were produced by immunoSEQ multiplex PCR, yet TCRdb's version contains in-frame clones alone and is incomplete. The sample contains almost 95,000 clones, 80% to 85% of which appear only once. Sample: peripheral blood. The receptors originated from a man in his 60s with acute or convalescent COVID-19.

This chain uses TRBV4-1 with TRBJ1-2; 8 bases are a match to TRBD1. This CDR3 contains 15 residues. Trimming at V came to 1 base and at J to 7 bases, leaving 8 bases not matched to a gene. Germline lookup yields CDR1 MGHRA and CDR2 YSYEKL. The CDR3 sequence: CASSQVGRGHGGYTF. The CDR3 DNA reads TGCGCCAGCAGCCAAGTTGGCAGGGGGCATGGTGGCTACACCTTC.

V is TRBV11-2 and J is TRBJ1-6, with 7 bases lining up with TRBD1. CDR3 length equals 14 residues. V dropped 1 base and J dropped 9; count of bases not matched to a gene: 3. In germline, CDR1 is SGHAT, CDR2 FQNNGV. The CDR3 sequence: CASSLAGQFSPLHF. The DNA of the CDR3 is TGTGCCAGCAGCTTAGCGGGACAGTTTTCACCCCTCCACTTT.

This chain uses TRBV7-9 with TRBJ2-1; maybe TRBD2 (6 bases). Trimming took off 0 bases at V and 8 bases at J, with 8 bases between the two ends. Germline values: CDR1 SEHNR, CDR2 FQNEAQ (reference sequence). This CDR3 has 13 residues. As DNA, the CDR3 is TGTGCCAGCAGCTTAGCCGGAGGGGATGAGCAGTTCTTC. Amino acids: CASSLAGGDEQFF.

This rearrangement joins TRBV7-9 to TRBJ1-4; 10 bases line up with TRBD1. The V segment lost 5 bases and the J segment 1 base; nucleotides outside the gene matches: 10. Germline V lookup: CDR1 SEHNR, CDR2 FQNEAQ (reference sequence). The CDR3 has 18 amino acids. The CDR3, as DNA: TGTGCCAGCAGCCCATCGACAGGGGGCGTCGGAACTAATGAAAAACTGTTTTTT. The encoded protein is CASSPSTGGVGTNEKLFF.

The J gene is TRBJ2-5, the V gene TRBV5-4; no clear D. Trimming removed 3 bases from V and 5 bases from J, with 11 bases in between. Germline CDR1 is SGHNT and CDR2 is YYREEE (reference sequence). The CDR3 runs to 13 residues. CDR3 sequence (DNA): TGTGCCAGCAGCTCCAGAGGTGGGGAGACCCAGTACTTC. Its protein is CASSSRGGETQYF.

The rearrangement uses TRBV5-1 and TRBJ1-1; the match to TRBD1 covers 10 bases. The ends lost 8 bases at V and 4 bases at J; junction bases unmatched: 5. The CDR3 is 13 amino acids. The germline V gene has CDR1 SGHRS and CDR2 YFSETQ. CDR3 loop: CASRQGAGTEAFF. The CDR3 DNA sequence: TGCGCCAGTAGACAGGGGGCGGGCACTGAAGCTTTCTTT.

This rearrangement joins TRBV5-1 to TRBJ2-5; 12 bases are shared with TRBD1. The germline CDR1 and CDR2 sequences are SGHRS and YFSETQ. This CDR3 has 17 amino acids. The J segment lost 4 bases and the V segment lost 4 bases, leaving 11 bases of the junction unmatched. CDR3 in DNA: TGCGCCAGCAGCCCTACGTCGGGGACAGGGGGCCGAGAGACCCAGTACTTC. Translation: CASSPTSGTGGRETQYF.

The genes are TRBV11-2 and TRBJ1-2; 8 nucleotides align to TRBD1. Germline V CDR1 and CDR2: SGHAT, FQNNGV. The CDR3 is 13 amino acids. With V trimmed by 3 bases and J by 7 bases, 4 bases remained unmatched. DNA of the CDR3: TGTGCCAGCAGCTTCCAGGGGGCCGTTGGCTACACCTTC. Amino acid sequence: CASSFQGAVGYTF.